The T cell receptor (beta chain) described here comes from a study of immune heterogeneity within non-small cell lung tumors. Study conclusions and caveats: The correlation between local T-cell clonality and local tumor mutational burden was positive, moderate in strength and statistically significant, with R about 0.35.

In a multiplex PCR, 32 V and 13 J primers amplified TCR beta CDR3. Each CDR3 protein is one row after TCRdb ran MiXCR on the multiplex PCR reads. The sample lists approximately 11,000 distinct CDR3 sequences, roughly 30% occurring once. By share, this clonotype counts as medium-sized. What it recognizes is unknown. The V gene lost 2 bases and the J gene lost 7 bases, with 8 bases spanning the gap. Germline CDR1 MDHEN, CDR2 SYDVKM. The CDR3 runs 12 residues. Samples each supplied approximately 600 ng of bulk tumor genomic DNA as template. Every primary tumor yielded several biopsies, spaced far apart, that were taken during surgery. Curative operations were performed on patients who had untreated, newly diagnosed non-small cell lung cancer.

The sequence was collected from an older woman with non-small cell lung cancer. The material sequenced was lung tumor tissue. The chain couples TRBV28 to TRBJ1-2; D ambiguous. DNA of the CDR3: TGTGCCAGCAGTTTAGACGTGATTGGCTACACCTTC. It is translated as CASSLDVIGYTF.